Below, 9 T cell receptor beta chains from the same sample are listed, as sequenced in a study of technical replicates of blood from a few donors. Method: immunoSEQ multiplex PCR; TCRdb's copy keeps in-frame clones and lacks some. The repertoire has 65,000 to 80,000 clones, about nine tenths of them found once; the top ten carry approximately 0.4%. Sample: T cells isolated from PBMCs. The receptors were gathered from a human donor in good health.

The J gene is TRBJ2-7, the V gene TRBV19, with D perhaps TRBD2 (5 bases). Germline CDR1 is LNHDA and CDR2 is SQIVND (reference sequence). The CDR3 consists of 14 residues. Trimming left V 7 bases short and J 1 base short, with 14 bases between. CDR3 nucleotides: TGTGCCAGTATGATGGACTCCAGATCCTACGAGCAGTACTTC. Its translation is CASMMDSRSYEQYF.

The rearrangement uses TRBV2 and TRBJ2-1; TRBD2 agrees at 12 bases. The CDR3 is 15 amino acids. Trimming at V came to 5 bases and at J to 8 bases, leaving 7 bases not matched to a gene. Germline V gene lookup returns CDR1 SNHLY and CDR2 FYNNEI. The CDR3 DNA is TGTGCCAGCAGTCAGACTAGCGGGAGAATGGATGAGCAGTTCTTC. This gives the protein CASSQTSGRMDEQFF.

V usage is TRBV28 and J usage is TRBJ2-7; 7 bases agree with TRBD1. The germline CDR1 and CDR2 sequences are MDHEN and SYDVKM. Trimming cost V 2 bases and J 4 bases; bases outside gene matches: 5. This CDR3 region has 14 residues. The CDR3 sequence is CASSLTAGGYEQYF. As DNA, the CDR3 is TGTGCCAGCAGTTTAACGGCAGGGGGATACGAGCAGTACTTC. Combining the CDR3 with reference TRBV28 and TRBJ2-7 gives the whole variable domain DVKVTQSSRYLVKRTGEKVFLECVQDMDHENMFWYRQDPGLGLRLIYFSYDVKMKEKGDIPEGYSVSREKKERFSLILESASTNQTSMYLCASSLTAGGYEQYFGPGTRLTVT.

The genes are TRBV6-5 and TRBJ2-1, with D hard to call. Trimming left V 2 bases short and J 4 bases short, with 9 bases between. Germline V gene lookup returns CDR1 MNHEY and CDR2 SVGAGI. The CDR3 has 14 amino acids. The CDR3 reads CASSYQQIYNEQFF. The CDR3 nucleotides are TGTGCCAGCAGTTACCAACAAATTTACAATGAGCAGTTCTTC.

The chain employs TRBV29-1 and TRBJ1-1; the match to TRBD1 covers 8 bases. V lost 7 bases to trimming and J lost 4 bases; unmatched junction nucleotides: 5. CDR3 length equals 12 residues. Germline CDR1 reads SQVTM; CDR2 reads ANQGSEA. CDR3 amino acids: CSEYRGGTEAFF. CDR3 in DNA: TGCAGCGAGTACAGGGGGGGCACTGAAGCTTTCTTT.

The V call is TRBV2, the J call TRBJ2-7; D remains ambiguous. The V end was cut by 4 bases, the J end by 0 bases, with 13 bases between. In germline, CDR1 is SNHLY, CDR2 FYNNEI. This CDR3 has 15 residues. The CDR3 loop is CASSGGAWSSYEQYF. For the CDR3, the DNA is TGTGCCAGCAGTGGAGGAGCGTGGAGCTCCTACGAGCAGTACTTC.

This clone was observed a single time. This chain uses TRBV6-6 with TRBJ2-7; D is uncertain. This CDR3 has 16 residues. CDR1 and CDR2 from the germline V gene are MNHNY and SVGAGI (reference sequence). V lost 4 bases and J lost 0, with 16 bases in between. The CDR3 sequence is CASSSQILASSYEQYF. The CDR3 nucleotides read TGTGCCAGCAGTTCCCAAATTCTCGCTAGCTCCTACGAGCAGTACTTC.

This rearrangement joins TRBV6-5 to TRBJ2-7, with D perhaps matching TRBD2 (6 bases). The CDR3 loop spans 14 amino acids. Germline V gene sequence: CDR1 MNHEY, CDR2 SVGAGI. Trimming pared 7 bases from V and 2 bases from J, leaving 15 bases between. The CDR3 bases are TGTGCCAGCATGTCTATAGCGGCAACCTACGAGCAGTACTTC. Amino acid sequence: CASMSIAATYEQYF.

The chain has TRBV7-6 and TRBJ2-1; no reliable D call. CDR3 length: 15 amino acids. The V gene lost 5 bases and the J gene lost 8 bases, with 19 bases spanning the gap. CDR1 is SGHVS, CDR2 FNYEAQ, per germline. CDR3 bases: TGTGCCAGCAGCGCCGGGTCTACAAAAGCCCATGAGCAGTTCTTC. Residues: CASSAGSTKAHEQFF.